This TCR beta chain is drawn from a study of blood T cell repertoires in COVID-19. Study-wide background: Acute-phase and convalescent COVID-19 samples originated in the United States, Italy and Spain. PBMCs, B-cell-depleted T cells, or T cells provided the cDNA or gDNA that made up the material.

As processed by the authors: Using reference gene primer amplification, nucleated cell counts were estimated. Profiled with immunoSEQ multiplex PCR; TCRdb holds only in-frame clones, not every one. The V and J calls and the clone size are those of that table, but D and trimming were determined from the DNA. The data show some 64,000 clones, 70% to 80% seen once. The CDR3 totals 15 residues. The germline CDR1 and CDR2 sequences are SGHNT and YYREEE (reference sequence). V was pared by 1 base and J by 7 bases, with 8 bases of the junction left unmatched. Sample: peripheral blood. The rearrangement uses TRBV5-4 and TRBJ2-7; 10 bases map to TRBD2. The source is a man older than 75 with active or convalescent COVID-19. The CDR3 is CASSLSGGALREQYF. The DNA for the CDR3 is TGTGCCAGCAGCTTGAGCGGGGGGGCCTTGAGGGAGCAGTACTTC.